Many counts were recorded for the clone carrying this TCR beta chain. Its antigen is still unknown. The data derive from a study of regulatory T cells in long-lasting Graves disease. Notes on the study in general: The study found persistent patients shared more public clonotypes (around 2,500) than new patients (approximately 970).

Time point in this sample: newly diagnosed GD, antithyroid drugs for less than 3 months. Making the TCR library involved RNA that had been extracted from PBMCs. The guidelines of the American Thyroid Association were the basis for diagnosing Graves' disease. Nine milliliters of peripheral blood were drawn into EDTA tubes. Looked up from germline, CDR1 is SGHTA and CDR2 is FQGTGA. Trimming stripped 9 bases from V and 2 bases from J, with 21 bases between. CDR3 length: 16 residues. Through Arm-PCR of CDR3 regions and iRepertoire HTBI primers, TCR beta libraries were built. TCRdb itself ran the multiplex PCR reads through MiXCR, one entry per CDR3 protein. This sample yields over 200,000 distinct CDR3 sequences, of which 15% to 20% are seen a single time; 22% belongs to the top ten.

Here the sequenced sample was peripheral blood mononuclear cells (PBMCs), taken at new diagnosis, from a patient treated with antithyroid drugs. The chain combines TRBV7-3 with TRBJ2-3; D is possibly TRBD1 (5 bases). The receptor's source is a female donor with Graves disease. The DNA of the CDR3 is TGTGCCAGTGGAGCTGGTCGCGTACAGGACACAGATACGCAGTATTTT. Its translation is CASGAGRVQDTDTQYF.